The 24 T cell receptor beta chains given below trace back to one sample, sequenced in a study of beta chain features in type 1 diabetes. Expressed TCRB transcripts were sequenced after all isolated RNA was converted to cDNA. Some clones are missing from TCRdb's copy, which holds only in-frame ones; the method was immunoSEQ multiplex PCR. The sample includes 600,000 to 650,000 clones, less than 20% of them seen just once. The sequenced sample consisted of naive CD4+ T cells from blood. These TCRs come from a man between 18 and 29 years old in good health.

This clone was observed a few times. V usage is TRBV29-1 and J usage is TRBJ2-2; 7 bases match TRBD1. Germline lookup yields CDR1 SQVTM and CDR2 ANQGSEA. The CDR3 has 17 amino acids. J was trimmed by 2 bases and V by 0 bases; bases with no gene match: 9. CDR3 coding DNA: TGCAGCGTTGAAGATTCCAGGGGACAGCCAAACACCGGGGAGCTGTTTTTT. Its translation: CSVEDSRGQPNTGELFF.

This clone came up a few times. The chain uses TRBV28 and TRBJ2-5; 8 nucleotides line up with TRBD1. The CDR3 is made up of 18 amino acids. The germline gives CDR1 MDHEN, CDR2 SYDVKM. After removal of 5 bases from V and 2 bases from J, the junction contained 16 bases not matched to a gene. CDR3 residues: CASSRFGGTGVLQETQYF. CDR3 nucleotides: TGTGCCAGCAGTCGTTTTGGGGGGACAGGCGTTCTTCAAGAGACCCAGTACTTC.

There are a few counts of this clone. DNA of the CDR3: TGTGCCAGCAGCGCCTTCGGGGCCCCTACAGGGAATGAGCAGTTCTTC. Its translation: CASSAFGAPTGNEQFF. The V call is TRBV9, the J call TRBJ2-1; D might be TRBD1 (6 bases). Germline-derived CDR1 and CDR2 are SGDLS and YYNGEE. The CDR3 totals 16 residues. V dropped 3 bases and J dropped 7 bases, with 20 bases sitting between them.

The genes are TRBV7-9 and TRBJ1-1, with D unclear. The CDR3 totals 14 residues. Trimming left V 3 bases short and J 0 bases short, with 8 bases between. Germline CDR1 and CDR2: SEHNR and FQNEAQ (reference sequence). CDR3 in DNA: TGTGCCAGCAGCTTTGGATTGATGAACACTGAAGCTTTCTTT. It specifies CASSFGLMNTEAFF.

This clone was seen a handful of times. The rearrangement joins TRBV10-3 to TRBJ2-1; tentatively, D is TRBD2 (6 bases). The CDR3 contains 16 residues. Germline values: CDR1 ENHRY, CDR2 SYGVKD. The V end lost 6 bases, the J end lost 4 bases, and 19 bases lay between the germline ends. DNA for the CDR3: TGTGCCATCAGCCCGCGCGGGGATGTGGCGTACAATGAGCAGTTCTTC. Translation: CAISPRGDVAYNEQFF.

This clone was picked up a small number of times. The chain joins TRBV11-2 to TRBJ2-1; tentative D call: TRBD1 (6 bases). Germline assignment: CDR1 SGHAT and CDR2 FQNNGV. The CDR3 sequence is 16 residues long. Trimming pared 2 bases from V and 6 bases from J, leaving 17 bases between. CDR3 DNA: TGTGCCAGCAGCTTAAACACAGGGAAAGTAGGCAATGAGCAGTTCTTC. Protein product: CASSLNTGKVGNEQFF.

This clone was seen only a few times. CDR3 protein: CATSRDLREIIPYEQYF. The CDR3 DNA sequence: TGTGCCACCAGCAGAGATCTGAGGGAAATTATCCCCTACGAGCAGTACTTC. The rearrangement links TRBV15 to TRBJ2-7; TRBD2 is a possible D gene (5 bases). Germline CDR1 and CDR2: LNHNV and YYDKDF (reference sequence). The CDR3 runs 17 residues. Trimming took 0 bases from V and 2 from J, leaving 17 bases between them. The full variable domain, completed using reference TRBV15 and TRBJ2-7, is DAMVIQNPRYQVTQFGKPVTLSCSQTLNHNVMYWYQQKSSQAPKLLFHYYDKDFNNEADTPDNFQSRRPNTSFCFLDIRSPGLGDTAMYLCATSRDLREIIPYEQYFGPGTRLTVT.

This clone has a single count. V and J are TRBV5-1 and TRBJ2-1; possible D gene TRBD2, 6 bases. V dropped 0 bases and J dropped 6 bases, with 13 bases sitting between them. This CDR3 is 15 amino acids long. Germline V gene lookup returns CDR1 SGHRS and CDR2 YFSETQ. CDR3 region: CASSLAGTGANEQFF. The CDR3 DNA reads TGCGCCAGCAGCTTGGCCGGGACTGGGGCCAATGAGCAGTTCTTC.

In this sample, this clone turned up a few times. V is TRBV5-1 and J is TRBJ1-1; no clear D. Germline CDR1 and CDR2: SGHRS and YFSETQ. V lost 0 bases, J lost 2 bases, and 8 bases lay in between. The CDR3 sequence is 14 residues long. The CDR3 DNA is TGCGCCAGCAGCTTGGGAGTGGCTAACACTGAAGCTTTCTTT. Its protein is CASSLGVANTEAFF.

The chain joins TRBV5-1 to TRBJ2-7; tentatively, D is TRBD2 (6 bases). Per the germline V gene, CDR1 is SGHRS and CDR2 is YFSETQ. V lost 4 bases and J 1 base, leaving 21 bases between the germline ends. This CDR3 spans 17 amino acids. The CDR3 loop is CASSLGWRGNASYEQYF. CDR3 nucleotides: TGCGCCAGCAGCCTCGGTTGGAGGGGCAATGCGTCCTACGAGCAGTACTTC.

CDR3 region: CASRWLPTGDYGYTF. The CDR3 DNA reads as TGTGCCAGCAGATGGCTCCCTACAGGGGACTATGGCTACACCTTC. The chain is built from TRBV28 and TRBJ1-2; TRBD1 aligns across 7 bases. There are 15 residues in the CDR3. Germline CDR1 is MDHEN and CDR2 is SYDVKM. Losses at the gene ends were 6 bases for V and 3 bases for J; bases not matched to a gene: 10.

Points on this clone: This same CDR3 is encoded by further DNA sequences in the sample. The chain combines TRBV7-9 with TRBJ2-3; TRBD2 matches 7 bases. This CDR3 has 18 amino acids. Germline loops: CDR1 SEHNR, CDR2 FQNEAQ (reference sequence). V was pared by 2 bases and J by 0 bases, with 11 bases of the junction left unmatched. The CDR3 spells CASSLLGRGGPSTDTQYF. The CDR3 nucleotides are TGTGCCAGCAGCTTACTCGGCCGGGGAGGGCCAAGCACAGATACGCAGTATTTT.

V gene TRBV18 combines with J gene TRBJ2-3; 9 nucleotides match TRBD2. Germline V gene lookup returns CDR1 KGHSH and CDR2 LQKENI. The ends lost 4 bases at V and 5 bases at J; junction bases unmatched: 10. CDR3 length equals 16 residues. CDR3 loop: CASSRILAGSGDTQYF. In DNA form, the CDR3 reads TGTGCCAGCTCACGTATCCTAGCGGGATCCGGAGATACGCAGTATTTT.

This chain connects TRBV6-1 to TRBJ1-3; D unclear. Germline CDR1 is MNHNS and CDR2 is SASEGT. The CDR3 has 13 residues. The ends were cut back, 0 bases at V and 5 bases at J, with 5 bases in the middle. CDR3 in amino acids: CASSEALRNTIYF. CDR3 in DNA: TGTGCCAGCAGTGAAGCGCTTCGAAACACCATATATTTT.

This clone was counted a few times. The chain couples TRBV4-3 to TRBJ1-2; a weak D match, TRBD1 (6 bases). Trimming stripped 1 base from V and 6 bases from J, with 12 bases between. The CDR3 is 14 residues long. Per germline, CDR1 LGHNA and CDR2 YSLEER. CDR3 loop: CASSQGRGLHGYTF. Here the CDR3 DNA reads TGCGCCAGCAGCCAAGGACGGGGGCTCCATGGCTACACCTTC.

V usage is TRBV7-8 and J usage is TRBJ2-7; the D gene is possibly TRBD1 (5 bases). The CDR3 has 15 amino acids. Germline assignment: CDR1 SGHVS and CDR2 FQNEAQ. Trimming took 1 base from V and 1 from J, leaving 11 bases between them. The CDR3 DNA follows: TGTGCCAGCAGCTTAGTCGTGGGGCTATCCTACGAGCAGTACTTC. Residues: CASSLVVGLSYEQYF.

V and J are TRBV5-4 and TRBJ2-7; 7 bases agree with TRBD1. The CDR3 length is 15 residues. Germline V lookup: CDR1 SGHNT, CDR2 YYREEE (reference sequence). Losses at the gene ends were 4 bases for V and 6 bases for J; bases not matched to a gene: 13. The CDR3 here is CASSISRDSPREQYF. CDR3 coding DNA: TGTGCCAGCAGCATCTCTAGGGACAGCCCTCGCGAGCAGTACTTC.

V gene TRBV12-5 combines with J gene TRBJ2-5; D possibly corresponds to TRBD2 (6 bases). Germline lookup yields CDR1 LGHNT and CDR2 FRNRAP. The CDR3 loop spans 13 amino acids. V lost 1 base, J lost 5 bases, and 8 bases lay in between. CDR3 in DNA: TGTGCTAGTGGTTTGGACAGCGGGGAGACCCAGTACTTC. Its protein is CASGLDSGETQYF.

The rearrangement links TRBV19 to TRBJ2-2, with D possibly matching TRBD2 (5 bases). Looked up from germline, CDR1 is LNHDA and CDR2 is SQIVND (reference sequence). Between the trimmed V and J ends, which lost 5 bases and 5 bases, there was a span of 18 bases. This CDR3 is built from 16 residues. The CDR3 DNA is TGTGCCAGTAGTTCCGGGAAAGGGATGTTAACCGGGGAGCTGTTTTTT. Amino acid sequence: CASSSGKGMLTGELFF.

There are a few counts of this clone. The chain uses TRBV10-2 and TRBJ2-3; 14 bases fit TRBD2. With V trimmed by 7 bases and J by 7 bases, 7 bases remained unmatched. Per the germline V gene, CDR1 is WSHSY and CDR2 is SAAADI. The CDR3 extends over 15 amino acids. CDR3 amino acids: CASILGLAGGYTQYF. The CDR3, as DNA: TGCGCCAGCATCCTCGGACTAGCGGGAGGTTATACGCAGTATTTT.

The chain couples TRBV10-3 to TRBJ2-1; 14 nucleotides line up with TRBD2. Per germline, CDR1 ENHRY and CDR2 SYGVKD. The CDR3 is made up of 15 amino acids. Unmatched junction bases numbered 6, after V lost 7 bases and J lost 7 bases. This chain's CDR3 is CAITGTSGSLNEQFF. As DNA, the CDR3 is TGTGCCATCACCGGGACTAGCGGGAGTCTTAATGAGCAGTTCTTC.

CDR3 amino acids: CASSIKSQGFSGNTIYF. Here the CDR3 DNA reads TGTGCCAGCAGCATAAAATCACAGGGTTTCTCTGGAAACACCATATATTTT. The rearrangement joins TRBV7-2 to TRBJ1-3; tentatively, D is TRBD1 (6 bases). The germline CDR1 and CDR2 sequences are SGHTA and FQGNSA. The CDR3 contains 17 residues. V dropped 5 bases and J dropped 0 bases, with 17 bases sitting between them.

This clone turned up a few times. The rearrangement joins TRBV10-3 to TRBJ2-7, with TRBD1 matching 10 bases. Per the germline V gene, CDR1 is ENHRY and CDR2 is SYGVKD. The CDR3 has 13 amino acids. Unmatched junction bases numbered 9, after V lost 10 bases and J lost 6 bases. The CDR3 protein is CANAKGTGVEQYF. Here the CDR3 DNA reads TGTGCCAACGCCAAGGGGACAGGGGTCGAGCAGTACTTC.

The sample holds a few counts of this clone. The J gene is TRBJ2-5, the V gene TRBV7-9; 7 positions match TRBD1. The V gene's germline CDR1 is SEHNR and CDR2 FQNEAQ (reference sequence). V trimming: 2 bases; J trimming: 5 bases; junction bases outside the gene matches: 17. This CDR3 contains 18 residues. CDR3 nucleotide sequence: TGTGCCAGCAGCTTAACCCTGCTCGGGACAGCCACCGACGAGACCCAGTACTTC. It encodes CASSLTLLGTATDETQYF.